Listed below are T cell receptor beta chains from one sample, sequenced in a study of blood T cell repertoires in COVID-19. Produced via immunoSEQ multiplex PCR; TCRdb's table is partial and in-frame only. The sample yields approximately 50,000 clones, about nine tenths seen once. Sequenced: peripheral blood. Source of these receptors: a human donor in a cohort sampled during active COVID-19. The CDR3 runs from the conserved cysteine through the conserved F or W. The D gene is left open where the match is weak. The size field is filled for only some rows; it gives once, few, many or a size class.

j_call v_call clone_size d_call cdr3_nt cdr3_aa
TRBJ1-1 TRBV28 - - TGTGCCAGCAGTTCTTGGCAGATCTTCCCTGAAGCTTTCTTT CASSSWQIFPEAFF
TRBJ2-2 TRBV28 - - TGTGCCAGCAGTTTACCCCGGTTTCGGGCCGGGGAGCTGTTTTTT CASSLPRFRAGELFF
TRBJ1-5 TRBV28 - - TGTGCCAGCAGTCCAAAGACAAGCAATCAGCCCCAGCATTTT CASSPKTSNQPQHF
TRBJ1-1 TRBV5-1 - TRBD1 TGCGCCAGCAGTCTCGGACAGGCACGTTGGACTGAAGCTTTCTTT CASSLGQARWTEAFF
TRBJ2-1 TRBV7-3 - - TGTGCCAGCAGCTTAACAGGACAACACTACAATGAGCAGTTCTTC CASSLTGQHYNEQFF
TRBJ1-2 TRBV3-1/TRBV3-2 - - TGTGCCAGCAGCCAACGACCCAGGGGAGGCTACACCTTC CASSQRPRGGYTF
TRBJ1-1 TRBV18 - TRBD1 TGTGCCAGCTCACCGGCAGGGGGCACTGAAGCTTTCTTT CASSPAGGTEAFF
TRBJ1-2 TRBV5-1 - - TGCGCCAGCAAGGAAGCTATTGGGCCCCAGTATGGCTACACCTTC CASKEAIGPQYGYTF
TRBJ2-7 TRBV19 - - TGTGCCAGTAGCCAGACGTGGCCCGGGAACGAGCAGTACTTC CASSQTWPGNEQYF
TRBJ1-1 TRBV19 - TRBD1 TGTGCCAGTAGTACGGGACAGGGGCGGAACACTGAAGCTTTCTTT CASSTGQGRNTEAFF
TRBJ1-5 TRBV27 - - TGTGCCAGCAGTCTCCGGGAGGGCACTCAGCCCCAGCATTTT CASSLREGTQPQHF
TRBJ1-2 TRBV2 - - TGTGCCAGCCGGGACAATCCGCCCTATGGCTACACCTTC CASRDNPPYGYTF
TRBJ2-1 TRBV5-1 - TRBD2 TGCGCCAGCAGCCTAACCGGGACTAGCGGGGGGCCTAGCTCCTACAATGAGCAGTTCTTC CASSLTGTSGGPSSYNEQFF
TRBJ2-1 TRBV10-3 - TRBD2 TGTGCCACCGCTCGGAGCTTTAGCGGGAGTTTGGACAATGAGCAGTTCTTC CATARSFSGSLDNEQFF
TRBJ1-1 TRBV28 - - TGTGCCAGCAGCTCCCTTAGCCTGCAGGGCAGCATGAACACTGAAGCTTTCTTT CASSSLSLQGSMNTEAFF
TRBJ1-5 TRBV12-3/TRBV12-4 few - TGTGCCAGCAGTTTACTAGACAATCAGCCCCAGCATTTT CASSLLDNQPQHF
TRBJ2-7 TRBV11-2 - - TGTGCCAGCAGCTTATCGGTTACGTCCCGGGTGAGCTACGAGCAGTACTTC CASSLSVTSRVSYEQYF
TRBJ2-7 TRBV27 - TRBD1 TGTGCCAGCACCCGGACAGGGTCTCCGAGCGAGCAGTACTTC CASTRTGSPSEQYF
TRBJ1-1 TRBV5-4 - - TGTGCCATCGATAACCCGGACAGATTGAGCACTGAAGCTTTCTTT CAIDNPDRLSTEAFF
TRBJ1-3 TRBV15 - - TGTGCCACCTGGGACACCCGGTACTCTGGAAACACCATATATTTT CATWDTRYSGNTIYF
TRBJ2-7 TRBV7-9 once TRBD1 TGTGCCAGCAGCTTCGACAGGGATCCGTCCTACGAGCAGTACTTC CASSFDRDPSYEQYF
TRBJ2-3 TRBV11-2 - TRBD2 TGTGCCAGCAGCTTAGGACTAGCGGGAGTGCCTAGCACAGATACGCAGTATTTT CASSLGLAGVPSTDTQYF
TRBJ1-5 TRBV15 once TRBD1 TGTGCCACCACCCCGACAGGGGACCAGCCCCAGCATTTT CATTPTGDQPQHF
TRBJ1-4 TRBV12-5 - - TGTGCTAGTGGTTTGGTATTGAGAGCAGCGAGGGGGACTAATGAAAAACTGTTTTTT CASGLVLRAARGTNEKLFF